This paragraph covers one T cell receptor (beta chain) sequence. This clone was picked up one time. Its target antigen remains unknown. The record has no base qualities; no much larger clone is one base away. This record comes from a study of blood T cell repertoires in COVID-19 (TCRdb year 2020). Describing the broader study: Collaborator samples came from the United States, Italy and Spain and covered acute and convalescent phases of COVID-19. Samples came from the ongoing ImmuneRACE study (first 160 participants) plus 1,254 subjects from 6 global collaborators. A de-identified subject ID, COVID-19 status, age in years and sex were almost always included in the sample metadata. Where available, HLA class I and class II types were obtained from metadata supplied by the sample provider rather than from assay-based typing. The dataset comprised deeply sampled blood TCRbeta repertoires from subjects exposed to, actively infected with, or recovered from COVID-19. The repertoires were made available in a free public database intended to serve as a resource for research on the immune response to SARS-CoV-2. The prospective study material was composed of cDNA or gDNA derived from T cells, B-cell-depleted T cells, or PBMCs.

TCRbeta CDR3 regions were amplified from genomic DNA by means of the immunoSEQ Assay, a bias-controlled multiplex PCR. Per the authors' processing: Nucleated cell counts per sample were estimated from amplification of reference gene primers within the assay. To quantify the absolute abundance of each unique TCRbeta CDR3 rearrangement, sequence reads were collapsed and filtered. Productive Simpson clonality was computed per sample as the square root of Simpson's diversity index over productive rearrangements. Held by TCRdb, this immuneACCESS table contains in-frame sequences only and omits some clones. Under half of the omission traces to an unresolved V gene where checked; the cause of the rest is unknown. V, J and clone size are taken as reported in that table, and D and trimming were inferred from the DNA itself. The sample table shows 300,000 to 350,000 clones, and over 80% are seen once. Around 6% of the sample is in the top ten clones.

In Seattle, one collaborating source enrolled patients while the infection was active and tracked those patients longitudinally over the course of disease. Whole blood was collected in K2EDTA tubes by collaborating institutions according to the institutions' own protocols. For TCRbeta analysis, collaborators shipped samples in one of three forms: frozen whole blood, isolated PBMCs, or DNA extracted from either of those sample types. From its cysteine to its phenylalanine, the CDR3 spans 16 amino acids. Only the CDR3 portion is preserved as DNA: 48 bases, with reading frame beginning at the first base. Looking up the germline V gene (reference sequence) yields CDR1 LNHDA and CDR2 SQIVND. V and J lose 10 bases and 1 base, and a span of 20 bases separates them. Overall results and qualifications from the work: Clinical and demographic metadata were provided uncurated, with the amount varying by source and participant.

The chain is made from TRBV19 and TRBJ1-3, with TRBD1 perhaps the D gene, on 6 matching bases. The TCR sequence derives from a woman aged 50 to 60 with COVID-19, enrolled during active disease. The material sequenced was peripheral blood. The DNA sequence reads TGTGCCACCTCCCCGAGGGGGGGGCTATCTGGAAACACCATATATTTT. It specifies CATSPRGGLSGNTIYF.